This T cell receptor beta chain was observed in a study of OX40 agonist ivuxolimab in advanced cancers. Study-level background: Three patients, one with hepatocellular carcinoma and two with cutaneous melanoma, achieved partial responses. Study conclusions and caveats: The work left the antigen specificity of expanded peripheral T cells undetermined. At doses 0.1 to 3.0 mg/kg, CD4+ and CD8+ clones expanded. On average, CD8+ T cells showed a greater number of expanded clones than CD4+.

Germline assignment: CDR1 MDHEN and CDR2 SYDVKM. The CDR3 has 16 residues. Trimming stripped 6 bases from V and 7 bases from J, with 25 bases between. A remark on this clone: Antigen: not known.

Here immunoSEQ multiplex PCR was the method, and the copy in TCRdb shows in-frame clones only, minus some. The sample contains around 100,000 clones, approximately 90% of which appear only once. This chain links TRBV28 with TRBJ2-7; maybe TRBD2 (6 bases). The sequence derives from an adult with an advanced solid tumor such as melanoma, head and neck, liver or kidney cancer. Specimen: CD4+ or CD8+ T cells sorted from blood, collected in a trial of the OX40 agonist ivuxolimab. The CDR3 DNA is TGTGCCAGCAGCCCCCCCAGATGGGCGGGAAGTCAAGAGCAGTACTTC. It is translated as CASSPPRWAGSQEQYF.